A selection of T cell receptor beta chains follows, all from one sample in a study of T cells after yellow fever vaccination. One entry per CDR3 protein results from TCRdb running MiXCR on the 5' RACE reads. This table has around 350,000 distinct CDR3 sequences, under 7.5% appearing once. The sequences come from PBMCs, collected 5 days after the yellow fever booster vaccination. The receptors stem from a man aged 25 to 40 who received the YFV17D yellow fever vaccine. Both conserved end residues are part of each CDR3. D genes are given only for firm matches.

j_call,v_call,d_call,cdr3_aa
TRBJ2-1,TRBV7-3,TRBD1,CASSSDREDEQFF
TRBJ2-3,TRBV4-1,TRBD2,CASSQTDIAGLGTDTQYF
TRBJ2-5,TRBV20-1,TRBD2,CSAYGSSGLGETQYF
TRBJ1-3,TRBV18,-,CASSPAWGTYGNTIYF
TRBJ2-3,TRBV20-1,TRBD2,CSAPARFDAGVDTQYF
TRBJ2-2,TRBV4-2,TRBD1,CASSQATGVGTGELFF
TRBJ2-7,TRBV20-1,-,CSAPYRASGEQYF
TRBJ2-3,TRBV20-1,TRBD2,CSARERSSGSVNTQYF
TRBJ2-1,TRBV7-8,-,CASSSLPWRVEQFF
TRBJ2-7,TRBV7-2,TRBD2,CASSSPRREGPDEQYF
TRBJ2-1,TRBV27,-,CASSLSVGTEAEQFF
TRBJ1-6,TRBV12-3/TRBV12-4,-,CASRLEGIGNSPLHF
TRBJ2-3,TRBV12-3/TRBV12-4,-,CASSPNVGGAGDTQYF
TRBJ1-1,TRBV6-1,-,CASSPTGGGATEAFF
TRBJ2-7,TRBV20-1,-,CSAARVAASYEQYF
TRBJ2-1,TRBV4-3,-,CASSQEGGYNEQFF
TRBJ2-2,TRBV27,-,CASSFGRQTGELFF
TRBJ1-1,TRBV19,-,CASSIVLNTEAFF
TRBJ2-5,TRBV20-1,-,CSANGQNQETQYF
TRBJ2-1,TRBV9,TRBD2,CASSDSGRAYNEQFF
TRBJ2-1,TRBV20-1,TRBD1,CSAPPPGGNEQFF
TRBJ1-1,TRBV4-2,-,CASSQDRGEAFF
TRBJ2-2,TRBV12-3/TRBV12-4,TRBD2,CASTPGLAGGGTGELFF
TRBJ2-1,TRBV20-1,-,CSARDADSPHNEQFF
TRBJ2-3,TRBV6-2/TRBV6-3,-,CASSPWDTQYF
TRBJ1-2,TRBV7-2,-,CASSSRQISLDGYTF
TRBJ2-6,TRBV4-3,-,CASSQGRRSGANVLTF
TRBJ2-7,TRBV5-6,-,CASSPGVLYLYEQYF
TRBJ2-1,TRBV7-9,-,CASSPVSWRAHEQFF
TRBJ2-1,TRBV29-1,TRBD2,CSVEGLAGGHYNEQFF
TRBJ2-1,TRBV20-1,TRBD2,CSAIQGGLAGADVYNEQFF
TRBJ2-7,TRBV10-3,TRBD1,CAIRGGTGLYEQYF
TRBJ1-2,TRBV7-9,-,CASTTLGTTNYGYTF
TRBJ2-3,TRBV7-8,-,CASSFEKSVWGTDTQYF
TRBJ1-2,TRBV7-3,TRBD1,CASSHGTDGYTF
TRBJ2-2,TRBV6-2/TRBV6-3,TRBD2,CASTTSGRGELFF
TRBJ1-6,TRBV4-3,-,CASSQDRRGQDSPLHF
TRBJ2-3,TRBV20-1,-,CSALSSSTDTQYF
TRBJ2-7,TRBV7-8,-,CASSLGNSWNEQYF
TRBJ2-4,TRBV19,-,CASSIGRAKNIQYF
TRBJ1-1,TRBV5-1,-,CASSSPLGPEGYMTEAFF
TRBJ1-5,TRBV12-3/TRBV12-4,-,CASSQYSNQPQHF
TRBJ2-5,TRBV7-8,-,CASRILATDFTQYF
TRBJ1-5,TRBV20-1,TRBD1,CSASEGTGGNQPQHF
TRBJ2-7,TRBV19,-,CASSIPTMTGTDEQYF
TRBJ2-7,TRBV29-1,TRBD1,CSAPGQGPYEQYF
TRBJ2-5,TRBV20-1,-,CSASRTDQETQYF